These T cell receptor beta chains were read from a single sample in a study of blood T cell repertoires in COVID-19. Sequencing used immunoSEQ multiplex PCR; TCRdb keeps in-frame clones, though not all of them. Of a few hundred thousand clones listed, roughly nine tenths are singletons. The sequenced material came from PBMCs or T cells enriched from blood (not recorded which). The origin of the receptors is a man younger than 40 who had recovered from COVID-19. Both conserved end residues are part of each CDR3. The order of the fields is J gene, CDR3 length, D gene, clone size, V gene, CDR3 protein, CDR3 DNA. D genes are given only for firm matches. Size tells how often a clone was seen (once, few, many) or the class of an expanded clone, and some rows leave it out.

TRBJ2-7,18,TRBD2,few,TRBV4-1,CASSHLGLAGSGRDEQYF,TGCGCCAGCAGCCACCTCGGACTAGCGGGATCTGGTCGGGACGAGCAGTACTTC
TRBJ1-6,14,TRBD1,once,TRBV28,CASSLGQDNSPLHF,TGTGCCAGCAGTCTCGGACAGGATAATTCACCCCTCCACTTT
TRBJ2-7,13,TRBD1,once,TRBV24-1,CATSGQASGEQYF,TGTGCCACCTCGGGACAGGCATCGGGCGAGCAGTACTTC
TRBJ1-3,15,.,.,TRBV5-1,CASSLKGDSGNTIYF,TGCGCCAGCAGCTTGAAGGGGGACTCTGGAAACACCATATATTTT
TRBJ2-7,16,.,.,TRBV11-2,CASSQSRWGSEGEQYF,TGTGCCAGCAGTCAATCTAGGTGGGGGTCGGAGGGCGAGCAGTACTTC
TRBJ2-2,17,TRBD1,.,TRBV18,CASSPLPGQVGTGELFF,TGTGCCAGCTCACCACTACCGGGACAGGTGGGAACCGGGGAGCTGTTTTTT
TRBJ1-6,14,TRBD1,.,TRBV28,CASSLSGGRSPLHF,TGTGCCAGCAGTTTATCAGGGGGCAGATCACCCCTCCACTTT
TRBJ2-7,13,.,.,TRBV20-1,CSASGAGGGEQYF,TGCAGTGCTAGTGGGGCAGGGGGAGGCGAGCAGTACTTC
TRBJ1-4,16,.,.,TRBV2,CASSEGQGPPNEKLFF,TGTGCCAGCAGTGAAGGTCAGGGGCCGCCCAATGAAAAACTGTTTTTT
TRBJ2-3,16,.,once,TRBV7-2,CASSSSGAGGADTQYF,TGTGCCAGCAGCTCCAGCGGGGCCGGGGGCGCAGATACGCAGTATTTT
TRBJ1-3,15,.,.,TRBV27,CASSSGGGSGNTIYF,TGTGCCAGCAGTTCTGGCGGGGGCTCTGGAAACACCATATATTTT
TRBJ1-6,13,.,.,TRBV11-2,CASSLGLDSPLHF,TGTGCCAGCAGCTTAGGACTCGATTCACCCCTCCACTTT
TRBJ2-3,18,TRBD2,.,TRBV4-1,CASSPGLAGGVSTDTQYF,TGCGCCAGCAGCCCAGGACTAGCGGGAGGGGTCAGCACAGATACGCAGTATTTT
TRBJ1-6,15,TRBD1,.,TRBV5-1,CASSLEGTGDSPLHF,TGCGCCAGCAGCTTGGAAGGGACAGGGGATTCACCCCTCCACTTT
TRBJ2-1,13,TRBD2,.,TRBV7-3,CASSGTSGVPQFF,TGTGCCAGCAGCGGGACTAGCGGGGTCCCACAGTTCTTC
TRBJ1-3,20,TRBD1,.,TRBV14,CASSHQVKWGQGMALNTIYF,TGTGCCAGCAGCCATCAGGTTAAGTGGGGACAGGGGATGGCATTAAACACCATATATTTT
TRBJ1-2,13,.,.,TRBV28,CASRIGASYGYTF,TGTGCCAGCAGGATCGGTGCGTCCTATGGCTACACCTTC
TRBJ2-5,15,TRBD2,.,TRBV11-2,CASSLMRGVGETQYF,TGTGCCAGCAGCTTAATGCGGGGGGTCGGGGAGACCCAGTACTTC
TRBJ2-1,15,TRBD2,.,TRBV5-4,CASSSRTSGYNEQFF,TGTGCCAGCAGCAGCCGGACTAGCGGCTACAATGAGCAGTTCTTC
TRBJ1-5,13,TRBD1,.,TRBV2,CASSGTGNQPQHF,TGTGCCAGCTCCGGGACAGGCAATCAGCCCCAGCATTTT
TRBJ2-7,14,.,.,TRBV28,CASSLPRVPYEQYF,TGTGCCAGCAGTTTACCCAGGGTCCCCTACGAGCAGTACTTC
TRBJ2-3,13,.,.,TRBV11-2,CASTAGYTDTQYF,TGTGCCAGCACCGCAGGGTACACAGATACGCAGTATTTT
TRBJ2-1,13,TRBD1,few,TRBV6-5,CATRQGYYNEQFF,TGTGCCACCCGACAGGGATACTACAATGAGCAGTTCTTC
TRBJ2-1,16,TRBD2,.,TRBV10-3,CAISESASGRRREQFF,TGTGCCATCAGTGAGTCGGCCAGCGGGAGACGGAGGGAGCAGTTCTTC
TRBJ1-1,12,.,.,TRBV12-3/TRBV12-4,CASPPDRGEAFF,TGTGCCAGTCCTCCAGATCGGGGTGAAGCTTTCTTT
TRBJ2-4,16,.,.,TRBV10-3,CAISPGAMDSRNIQYF,TGTGCCATCAGCCCCGGAGCGATGGACAGCAGGAACATTCAGTACTTC
TRBJ2-1,16,TRBD2,.,TRBV5-6,CASSLELAGAYNEQFF,TGTGCCAGCAGCTTGGAACTAGCGGGAGCCTACAATGAGCAGTTCTTC
TRBJ1-6,13,TRBD1,.,TRBV18,CASSDREDSPLHF,TGTGCCAGCTCCGACAGGGAGGATTCACCCCTCCACTTT
TRBJ1-1,15,TRBD1,.,TRBV13,CASSTRQGSGTEAFF,TGTGCCAGCAGCACCCGACAGGGGTCGGGGACTGAAGCTTTCTTT
TRBJ2-5,13,.,.,TRBV2,CASSEVARETQYF,TGTGCCAGCAGTGAAGTGGCTAGAGAGACCCAGTACTTC